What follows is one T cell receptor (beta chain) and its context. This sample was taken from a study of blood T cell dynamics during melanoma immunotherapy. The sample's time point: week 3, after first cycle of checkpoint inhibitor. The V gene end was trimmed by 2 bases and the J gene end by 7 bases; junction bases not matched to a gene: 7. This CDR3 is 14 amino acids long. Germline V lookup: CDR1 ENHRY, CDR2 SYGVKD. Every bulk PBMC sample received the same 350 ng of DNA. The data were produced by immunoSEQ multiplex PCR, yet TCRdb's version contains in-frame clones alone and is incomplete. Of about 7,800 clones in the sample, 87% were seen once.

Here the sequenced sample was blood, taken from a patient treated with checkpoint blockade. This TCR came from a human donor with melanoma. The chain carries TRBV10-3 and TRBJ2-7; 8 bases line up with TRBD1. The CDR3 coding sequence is TGTGCCATCAGTGAGCCTGACAGGGGAAGAGAGCAGTACTTC. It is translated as CAISEPDRGREQYF.